These T cell receptor beta chains were read from a single sample in a study of cytomegalovirus exposure and HLA in healthy donors. Sequenced by immunoSEQ multiplex PCR; TCRdb stores in-frame clones only, minus some. The repertoire holds about 190,000 clones, around 73% seen once, with approximately 2% in the top ten. The material sequenced was PBMCs. These receptors were taken from a woman in her 30s in good health and CMV-seropositive. Both conserved end residues are part of each CDR3. A D gene is named only where the DNA matches it firmly. Clone size is given for some rows only: seen once, a few or many times, or a class if the clone is expanded.

v_gene: TRBV9; j_gene: TRBJ2-2; abundance: NA; len: 17; d_gene: TRBD2; CDR3aa: CASSVGLAGATTGELFF; CDR3nt: TGTGCCAGCAGCGTAGGACTAGCGGGGGCCACCACCGGGGAGCTGTTTTTT
v_gene: TRBV6-6; j_gene: TRBJ1-1; abundance: NA; len: 13; d_gene: TRBD1; CDR3aa: CASGHDRVTEAFF; CDR3nt: TGTGCCAGCGGGCACGACAGGGTGACTGAAGCTTTCTTT
v_gene: TRBV28; j_gene: TRBJ1-2; abundance: NA; len: 15; d_gene: NA; CDR3aa: CASSLLSRELYGYTF; CDR3nt: TGTGCCAGCAGTTTATTATCTCGGGAACTATATGGCTACACCTTC
v_gene: TRBV7-2; j_gene: TRBJ2-2; abundance: NA; len: 14; d_gene: NA; CDR3aa: CASSFQRSTGELFF; CDR3nt: TGTGCCAGCAGCTTTCAGCGATCAACCGGGGAGCTGTTTTTT
v_gene: TRBV28; j_gene: TRBJ1-2; abundance: NA; len: 14; d_gene: TRBD1; CDR3aa: CASSFPDRVGGYTF; CDR3nt: TGTGCCAGCAGTTTCCCGGACAGGGTTGGTGGCTACACCTTC
v_gene: TRBV7-2; j_gene: TRBJ2-7; abundance: NA; len: 19; d_gene: TRBD2; CDR3aa: CASSLRGVLSGVGSYEQYF; CDR3nt: TGTGCCAGCAGCTTAAGAGGTGTCTTGAGCGGGGTTGGTAGTTACGAGCAGTACTTC
v_gene: TRBV28; j_gene: TRBJ1-2; abundance: NA; len: 15; d_gene: TRBD1; CDR3aa: CASSFHGDRGPDYTF; CDR3nt: TGTGCCAGCAGTTTCCACGGGGACAGGGGGCCGGACTACACCTTC
v_gene: TRBV29-1; j_gene: TRBJ2-7; abundance: once; len: 13; d_gene: NA; CDR3aa: CSVVNGTYYEQYF; CDR3nt: TGCAGCGTTGTAAACGGGACTTACTACGAGCAGTACTTC
v_gene: TRBV27; j_gene: TRBJ1-5; abundance: few; len: 16; d_gene: NA; CDR3aa: CASSLLRGGRAQPQHF; CDR3nt: TGTGCCAGCAGTTTACTGAGGGGAGGTCGAGCTCAGCCCCAGCATTTT
v_gene: TRBV28; j_gene: TRBJ1-2; abundance: NA; len: 12; d_gene: NA; CDR3aa: CASSRQYGGYTF; CDR3nt: TGTGCCAGCAGCCGACAGTACGGGGGCTACACCTTC
v_gene: TRBV5-6; j_gene: TRBJ1-6; abundance: few; len: 15; d_gene: NA; CDR3aa: CASSSRDLYNSPLHF; CDR3nt: TGTGCCAGCAGTTCCAGGGATCTCTATAATTCACCCCTCCACTTT
v_gene: TRBV5-4; j_gene: TRBJ2-3; abundance: NA; len: 14; d_gene: NA; CDR3aa: CASSTDSGTDTQYF; CDR3nt: TGTGCCAGCAGCACCGACAGTGGCACAGATACGCAGTATTTT
v_gene: TRBV7-3; j_gene: TRBJ1-1; abundance: NA; len: 13; d_gene: NA; CDR3aa: CASSLTRGTEAFF; CDR3nt: TGTGCCAGCAGCTTAACAAGGGGTACTGAAGCTTTCTTT